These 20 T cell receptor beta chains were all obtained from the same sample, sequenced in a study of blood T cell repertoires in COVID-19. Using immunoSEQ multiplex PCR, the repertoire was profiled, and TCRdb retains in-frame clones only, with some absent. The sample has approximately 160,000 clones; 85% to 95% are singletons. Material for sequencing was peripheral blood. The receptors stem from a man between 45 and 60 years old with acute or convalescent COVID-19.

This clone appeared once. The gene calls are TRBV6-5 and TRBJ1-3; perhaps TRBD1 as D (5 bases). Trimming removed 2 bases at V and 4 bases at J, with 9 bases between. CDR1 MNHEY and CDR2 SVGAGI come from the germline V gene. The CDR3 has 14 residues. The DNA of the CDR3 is TGTGCCAGCAGTTACGGGACTGGCGGAAACACCATATATTTT. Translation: CASSYGTGGNTIYF.

The CDR3 region has the DNA TGTGCCAGCAGTCCTAGTACGACCTACGAGCAGTACTTC. It yields the protein CASSPSTTYEQYF. The J gene is TRBJ2-7, the V gene TRBV28; D is uncertain. V was clipped by 5 bases and J by 2 bases, with 10 bases between them. The germline V gene encodes CDR1 MDHEN and CDR2 SYDVKM. This CDR3 comprises 13 residues.

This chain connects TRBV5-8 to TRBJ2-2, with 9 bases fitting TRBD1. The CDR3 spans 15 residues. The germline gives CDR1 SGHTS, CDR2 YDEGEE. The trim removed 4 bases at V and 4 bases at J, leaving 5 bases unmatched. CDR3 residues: CASSRDRAATGELFF. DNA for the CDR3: TGTGCCAGCAGCCGGGACAGGGCGGCCACCGGGGAGCTGTTTTTT.

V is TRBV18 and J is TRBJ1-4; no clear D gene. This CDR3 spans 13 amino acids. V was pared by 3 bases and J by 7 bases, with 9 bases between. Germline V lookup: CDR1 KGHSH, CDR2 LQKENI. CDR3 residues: CASSPSSPEKLFF. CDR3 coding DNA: TGTGCCAGCTCACCTTCTAGCCCTGAAAAACTGTTTTTT.

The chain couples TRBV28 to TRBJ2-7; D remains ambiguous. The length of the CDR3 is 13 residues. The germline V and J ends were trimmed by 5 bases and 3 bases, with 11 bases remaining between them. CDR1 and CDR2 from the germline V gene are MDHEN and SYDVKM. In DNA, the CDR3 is TGTGCCAGCAGTCCGCTTCCTAGCTACGAGCAGTACTTC. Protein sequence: CASSPLPSYEQYF.

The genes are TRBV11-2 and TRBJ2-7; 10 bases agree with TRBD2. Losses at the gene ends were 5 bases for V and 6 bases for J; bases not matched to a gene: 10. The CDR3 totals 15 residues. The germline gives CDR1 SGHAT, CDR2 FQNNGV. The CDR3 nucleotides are TGTGCCAGCAGCCTCCAATCTAGCGGGAGTGGCGAGCAGTACTTC. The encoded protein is CASSLQSSGSGEQYF.

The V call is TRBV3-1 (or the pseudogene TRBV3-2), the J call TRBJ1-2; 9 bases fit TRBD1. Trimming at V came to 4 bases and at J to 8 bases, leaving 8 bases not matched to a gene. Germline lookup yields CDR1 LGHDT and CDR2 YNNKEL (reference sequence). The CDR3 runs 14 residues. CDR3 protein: CASSRGTGTRGYTF. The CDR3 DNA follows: TGTGCCAGCAGCCGAGGGACAGGGACACGCGGCTACACCTTC.

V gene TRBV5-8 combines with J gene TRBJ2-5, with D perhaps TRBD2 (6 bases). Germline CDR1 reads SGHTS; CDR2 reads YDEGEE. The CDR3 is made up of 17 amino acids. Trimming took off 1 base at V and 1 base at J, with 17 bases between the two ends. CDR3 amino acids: CASSLLVIGDFQETQYF. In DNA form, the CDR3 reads TGTGCCAGCAGCTTGCTCGTAATCGGGGACTTCCAAGAGACCCAGTACTTC.

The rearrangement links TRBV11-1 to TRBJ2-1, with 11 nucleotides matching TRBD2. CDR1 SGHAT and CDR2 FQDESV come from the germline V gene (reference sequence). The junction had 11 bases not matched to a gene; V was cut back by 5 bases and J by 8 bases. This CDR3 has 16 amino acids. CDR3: CASSAILAGVSYEQFF. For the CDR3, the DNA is TGTGCCAGCAGCGCTATACTAGCGGGAGTTTCGTATGAGCAGTTCTTC.

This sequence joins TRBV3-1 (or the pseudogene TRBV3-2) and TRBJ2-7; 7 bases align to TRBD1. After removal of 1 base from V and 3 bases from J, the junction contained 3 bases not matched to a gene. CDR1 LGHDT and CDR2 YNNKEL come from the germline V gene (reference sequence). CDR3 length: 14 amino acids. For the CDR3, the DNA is TGTGCCAGCAGCCAAGGACCAGGGGGCTACGAGCAGTACTTC. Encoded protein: CASSQGPGGYEQYF.

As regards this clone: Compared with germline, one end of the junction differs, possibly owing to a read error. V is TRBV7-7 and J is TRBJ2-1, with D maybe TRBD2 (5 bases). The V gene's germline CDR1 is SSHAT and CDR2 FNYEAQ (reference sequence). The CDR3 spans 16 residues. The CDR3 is CASSARTGWGSNEQFF. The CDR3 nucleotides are TGTGCTAGCAGCGCCCGGACTGGCTGGGGATCAAATGAGCAGTTCTTC.

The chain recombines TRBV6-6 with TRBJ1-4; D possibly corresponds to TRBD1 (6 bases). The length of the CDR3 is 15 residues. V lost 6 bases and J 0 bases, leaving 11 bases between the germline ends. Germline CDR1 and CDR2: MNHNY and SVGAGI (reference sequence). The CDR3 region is CASRWKGATNEKLFF. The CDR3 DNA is TGTGCCAGCAGGTGGAAGGGGGCAACTAATGAAAAACTGTTTTTT.

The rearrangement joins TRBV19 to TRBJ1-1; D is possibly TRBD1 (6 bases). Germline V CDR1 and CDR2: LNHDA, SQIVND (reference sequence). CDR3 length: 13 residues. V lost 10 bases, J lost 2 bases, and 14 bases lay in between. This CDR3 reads CATTLQGNTEAFF. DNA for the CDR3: TGTGCCACTACATTACAGGGTAACACTGAAGCTTTCTTT.

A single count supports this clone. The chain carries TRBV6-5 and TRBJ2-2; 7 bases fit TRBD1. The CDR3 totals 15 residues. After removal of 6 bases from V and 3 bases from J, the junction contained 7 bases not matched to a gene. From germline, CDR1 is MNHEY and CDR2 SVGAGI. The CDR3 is CASSPDRVYTGELFF. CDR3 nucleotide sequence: TGTGCCAGCAGCCCCGACAGGGTCTACACCGGGGAGCTGTTTTTT.

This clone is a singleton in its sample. In DNA, the CDR3 is TGTGCCAGCAGTTCCTCCAGACCCCTCCACTTT. It yields the protein CASSSSRPLHF. The chain combines TRBV28 with TRBJ1-6; D gene uncertain. The CDR3 length is 11 residues. V lost 4 bases, J lost 12 bases, and 7 bases lay in between. Germline lookup yields CDR1 MDHEN and CDR2 SYDVKM.

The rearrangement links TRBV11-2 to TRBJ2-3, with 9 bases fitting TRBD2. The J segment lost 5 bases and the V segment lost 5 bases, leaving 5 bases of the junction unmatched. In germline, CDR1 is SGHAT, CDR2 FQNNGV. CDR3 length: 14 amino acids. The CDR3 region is CASSPRTSEDTQYF. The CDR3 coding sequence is TGTGCCAGCAGCCCTCGGACTAGCGAAGATACGCAGTATTTT.

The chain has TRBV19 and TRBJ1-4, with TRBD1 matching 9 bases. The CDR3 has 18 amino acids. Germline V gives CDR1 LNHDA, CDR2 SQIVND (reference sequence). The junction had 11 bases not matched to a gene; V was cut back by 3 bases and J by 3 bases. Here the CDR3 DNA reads TGTGCCAGTAGTATGATAACAGGGGGCGTAAAGGCTAATGAAAAACTGTTTTTT. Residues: CASSMITGGVKANEKLFF.

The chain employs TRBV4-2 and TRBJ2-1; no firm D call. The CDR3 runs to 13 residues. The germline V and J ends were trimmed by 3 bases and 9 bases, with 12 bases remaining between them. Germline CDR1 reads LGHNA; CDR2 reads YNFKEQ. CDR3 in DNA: TGTGCCAGCAGCCAGGCTCCTGAGCGTGAGCAGTTCTTC. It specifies CASSQAPEREQFF.

CDR3 nucleotide sequence: TGTGCCAGCAGTTTGTGGGGGACTAACTATGATACGCAGTATTTT. It specifies CASSLWGTNYDTQYF. V usage is TRBV27 and J usage is TRBJ2-3, with TRBD2 matching over 7 bases. V lost 3 bases and J lost 6; bases outside the gene matches: 9. This CDR3 has 15 amino acids. The germline V gene encodes CDR1 MNHEY and CDR2 SMNVEV (reference sequence).

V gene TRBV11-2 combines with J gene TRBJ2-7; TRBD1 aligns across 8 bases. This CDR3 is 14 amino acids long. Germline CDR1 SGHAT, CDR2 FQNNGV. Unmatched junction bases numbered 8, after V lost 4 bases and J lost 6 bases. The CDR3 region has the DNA TGTGCCAGCAGCTCGAACCAGGGGGCGGCCGAGCAGTACTTC. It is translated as CASSSNQGAAEQYF.